This TCR beta chain was recorded in a study of blood T cell repertoires in COVID-19. Study as a whole: From the United States, Italy and Spain came samples of acute and convalescent COVID-19. In each case, the material was cDNA or gDNA derived from T cells, B-cell-depleted T cells, or PBMCs.

Per the original data handling: Reference gene primer amplification in the assay estimated nucleated cell counts. TCRdb keeps only in-frame clones here, not all; method: immunoSEQ multiplex PCR. V, J and clone size were drawn from that table, and D and trimming were deduced from the DNA. The top ten hold 4% to 5% of the sample, which has about 140,000 clones, 82% seen once. Germline assignment: CDR1 MDHEN and CDR2 SYDVKM. This CDR3 is built from 14 residues. V was trimmed by 6 bases and J by 7 bases, leaving 16 bases between them. V gene TRBV28 combines with J gene TRBJ2-4; TRBD1 might be the D (6 bases). The sample taken for sequencing was peripheral blood. This sequence originates from a woman of 80 years or more with acute or convalescent COVID-19. Here the CDR3 reads CASRAQGPPNIQYF. CDR3 sequence (DNA): TGTGCCAGCAGGGCCCAGGGGCCGCCTAACATTCAGTACTTC.